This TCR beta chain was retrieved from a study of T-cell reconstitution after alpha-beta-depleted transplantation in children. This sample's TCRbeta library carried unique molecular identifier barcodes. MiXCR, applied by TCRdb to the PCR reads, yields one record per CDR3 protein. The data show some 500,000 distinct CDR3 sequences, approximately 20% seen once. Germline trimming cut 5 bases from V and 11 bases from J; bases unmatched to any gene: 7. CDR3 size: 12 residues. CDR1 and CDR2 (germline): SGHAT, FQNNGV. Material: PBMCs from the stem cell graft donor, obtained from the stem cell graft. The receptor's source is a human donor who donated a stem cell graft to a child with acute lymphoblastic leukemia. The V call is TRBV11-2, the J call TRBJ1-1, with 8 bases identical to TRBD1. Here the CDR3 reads CASSRRTGYAFF. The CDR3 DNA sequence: TGTGCCAGCAGCAGAAGGACAGGGTATGCTTTCTTT. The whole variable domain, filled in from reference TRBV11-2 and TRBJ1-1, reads EAGVAQSPRYKIIEKRQSVAFWCNPISGHATLYWYQQILGQGPKLLIQFQNNGVVDDSQLPKDRFSAERLKGVDSTLKIQPAKLEDSAVYLCASSRRTGYAFFGQGTRLTVV.